What follows are 10 T cell receptor beta chains derived from one specimen sequenced in a study of T cell responses to AZD1222 COVID-19 vaccine. Clones were sequenced by immunoSEQ multiplex PCR, and TCRdb holds only the in-frame ones, with some missing. The sample yields about 150,000 clones, 90% seen once. The sample in question was peripheral blood, obtained 28 days after the second AZD1222 dose. These receptors were taken from an adult who received the AZD1222 COVID-19 vaccine.

The CDR3 nucleotides read TGTGCCAGCAGCCAGGACGGGTTTCGGGGGACCTTTGGCACTGAAGCTTTCTTT. The encoded protein is CASSQDGFRGTFGTEAFF. This chain links TRBV7-6 with TRBJ1-1, with D maybe TRBD1 (5 bases). The ends were cut back, 5 bases at V and 4 bases at J, with 26 bases in the middle. The CDR3 is 18 residues long. CDR1 and CDR2 from the germline V gene are SGHVS and FNYEAQ.

This clone has only one observation. The rearrangement links TRBV11-2 to TRBJ1-1; D uncertain. The ends were cut back, 1 base at V and 2 bases at J, with 11 bases in the middle. Germline V gene data show CDR1 as SGHAT and CDR2 as FQNNGV. The CDR3 is made up of 15 amino acids. The CDR3 region has the DNA TGTGCCAGCAGCTTAGTTCCGTCGGGTAACACTGAAGCTTTCTTT. It specifies CASSLVPSGNTEAFF.

J is TRBJ2-1 and V is TRBV27, with D perhaps matching TRBD2 (6 bases). The V gene's germline CDR1 is MNHEY and CDR2 SMNVEV (reference sequence). V gave up 3 bases and J gave up 5 bases, with 14 bases separating them. There are 15 residues in the CDR3. The CDR3 DNA is TGTGCCAGCAGTTTGACTAGTTTGGTGGACAATGAGCAGTTCTTC. This sequence encodes CASSLTSLVDNEQFF.

The V and J genes are TRBV5-4 and TRBJ2-3; the D is unclear. The CDR3 covers 13 residues. V shed 7 bases and J shed 0 bases, with 9 bases lying between them. Germline CDR1 SGHNT, CDR2 YYREEE (reference sequence). Here the CDR3 DNA reads TGTGCCAGCCGACTGACTAGCACAGATACGCAGTATTTT. Protein sequence: CASRLTSTDTQYF.

The chain links TRBV7-2 to TRBJ1-1; D is unresolved. The V and J ends lost 4 bases and 7 bases respectively, with 13 bases between them. Germline V gene lookup returns CDR1 SGHTA and CDR2 FQGNSA. The length of the CDR3 is 13 residues. CDR3 region: CASSSNLRIEAFF. The CDR3 nucleotides are TGTGCCAGCAGCTCCAATCTAAGAATTGAAGCTTTCTTT.

The rearrangement uses TRBV5-6 and TRBJ2-3; D is possibly TRBD2 (7 bases). The germline V gene encodes CDR1 SGHDT and CDR2 YYEEEE. CDR3 length: 14 amino acids. Trimming pared 7 bases from V and 2 bases from J, leaving 14 bases between. The CDR3 region has the DNA TGTGCCAGCGGGGGGGCCAGGAACACAGATACGCAGTATTTT. Translating it yields CASGGARNTDTQYF. The variable domain in full, completed from reference TRBV5-6 and TRBJ2-3, reads DAGVTQSPTHLIKTRGQQVTLRCSPKSGHDTVSWYQQALGQGPQFIFQYYEEEERQRGNFPDRFSGHQFPNYSSELNVNALLLGDSALYLCASGGARNTDTQYFGPGTRLTVL.

The gene calls are TRBV2 and TRBJ2-5, with 9 nucleotides matching TRBD1. V lost 6 bases to trimming and J lost 4 bases; unmatched junction nucleotides: 9. The CDR3 runs 15 residues. Germline CDR1 SNHLY, CDR2 FYNNEI. The CDR3 loop is CASRGQGGRGETQYF. CDR3 in DNA: TGTGCCAGCAGGGGACAGGGAGGTCGTGGAGAGACCCAGTACTTC.

The chain combines TRBV6-5 with TRBJ1-1; 7 bases align to TRBD1. V was clipped by 6 bases and J by 10 bases; unmatched bases: 5. The CDR3 is 11 amino acids. Germline V gene lookup returns CDR1 MNHEY and CDR2 SVGAGI. The CDR3 is CASRRGLGAFF. DNA of the CDR3: TGTGCCAGCAGAAGGGGGCTGGGAGCTTTCTTT.

The chain recombines TRBV6-5 with TRBJ2-2; D is unclear. The CDR3 is 14 residues long. Deletions cut 0 bases from V and 1 base from J, with 3 bases between. Germline V gives CDR1 MNHEY, CDR2 SVGAGI. CDR3 sequence: CASSYSRNTGELFF. The CDR3 coding sequence is TGTGCCAGCAGTTACTCGAGGAACACCGGGGAGCTGTTTTTT.

This chain links TRBV28 with TRBJ2-1, with D unclear. This CDR3 has 12 amino acids. Per the germline V gene, CDR1 is MDHEN and CDR2 is SYDVKM. Trimming took 6 bases from V and 7 from J, leaving 10 bases between them. CDR3 loop: CASRDGRNEQFF. The CDR3 DNA is TGTGCCAGCAGGGATGGGCGGAATGAGCAGTTCTTC.